Sequencing of this T cell receptor beta chain was carried out in a study of patients and donors after allogeneic stem cell transplantation. Germline V gene lookup returns CDR1 MNHEY and CDR2 SMNVEV (reference sequence). The CDR3 is 17 residues long. The V end lost 0 bases, the J end lost 0 bases, and 12 bases lay between the germline ends. MiXCR was run by TCRdb on the RT-PCR reads, yielding one entry per CDR3 protein. The data show about 88,000 distinct CDR3 sequences, with roughly 43% seen just once and roughly 64% held by the top ten. The J gene is TRBJ2-1, the V gene TRBV27; D is uncertain. This TCR came from a human donor who was either an allogeneic HSCT recipient or a stem cell or donor lymphocyte infusion donor (not recorded which). It is not recorded whose cells these are; they may come from a transplant donor. Sequencing input: blood, either unsorted or a sorted T cell fraction (not recorded which). The CDR3 sequence: CASSLSTGVSSYNEQFF. The CDR3, as DNA: TGTGCCAGCAGTTTATCGACCGGCGTTAGCTCCTACAATGAGCAGTTCTTC.